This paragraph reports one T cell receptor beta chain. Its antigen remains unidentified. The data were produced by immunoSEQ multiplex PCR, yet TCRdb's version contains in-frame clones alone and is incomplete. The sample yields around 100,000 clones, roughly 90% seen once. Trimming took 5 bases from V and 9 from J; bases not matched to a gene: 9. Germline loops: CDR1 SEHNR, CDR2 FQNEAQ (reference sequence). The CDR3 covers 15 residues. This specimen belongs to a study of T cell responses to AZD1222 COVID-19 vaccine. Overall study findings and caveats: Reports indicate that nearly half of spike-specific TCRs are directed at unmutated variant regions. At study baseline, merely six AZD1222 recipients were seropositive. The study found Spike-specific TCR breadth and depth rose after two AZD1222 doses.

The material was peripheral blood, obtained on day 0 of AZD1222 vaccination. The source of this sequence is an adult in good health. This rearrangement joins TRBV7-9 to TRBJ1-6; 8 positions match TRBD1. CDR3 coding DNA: TGTGCCAGCAGCGGGGGACAGGCGGCTCGTTCACCCCTCCACTTT. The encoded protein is CASSGGQAARSPLHF.